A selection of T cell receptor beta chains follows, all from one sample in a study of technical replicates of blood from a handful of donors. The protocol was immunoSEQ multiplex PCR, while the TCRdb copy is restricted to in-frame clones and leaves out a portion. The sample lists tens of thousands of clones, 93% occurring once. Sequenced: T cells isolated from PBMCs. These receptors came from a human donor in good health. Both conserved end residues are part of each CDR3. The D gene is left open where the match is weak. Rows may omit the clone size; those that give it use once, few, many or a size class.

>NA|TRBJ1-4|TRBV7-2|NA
TGTGCCAGCAGCTCGTCGGCAGGGGCGGTGGGGGAAAAACTGTTTTTT
CASSSSAGAVGEKLFF
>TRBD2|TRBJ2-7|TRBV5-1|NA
TGCGCCAGCAGCTTGGCCGGGGGGAATCCGTCCACTGGCGAGCAGTACTTC
CASSLAGGNPSTGEQYF
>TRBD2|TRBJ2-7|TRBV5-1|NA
TGCGCCAGCAGCTCCTCTAGCGGGATGTCCTACGAGCAGTACTTC
CASSSSSGMSYEQYF
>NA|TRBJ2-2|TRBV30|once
TGTGCCTGGACCCAAATGGCGGGCACCGGGGAGCTGTTTTTT
CAWTQMAGTGELFF
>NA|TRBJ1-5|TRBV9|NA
TGTGCCAGCAGCGTAGATGAGGGAGGTAATCAGCCCCAGCATTTT
CASSVDEGGNQPQHF
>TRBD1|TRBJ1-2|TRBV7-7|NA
TGTGCTAGCAGCCGGGACAGGGGAAGATATGGCTACACCTTC
CASSRDRGRYGYTF
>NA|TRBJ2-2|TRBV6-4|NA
TGTGCCAGCAGTCAAACAGGGACCGGGGAGCTGTTTTTT
CASSQTGTGELFF
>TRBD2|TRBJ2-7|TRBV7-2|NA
TGTGCCAGCTCGATGGCGGGGGGTACGGACGAGCAGTACTTC
CASSMAGGTDEQYF
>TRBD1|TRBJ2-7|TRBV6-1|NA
TGTGCCAGCAGTGAAGTTATGGACAGGTCCTACGAGCAGTACTTC
CASSEVMDRSYEQYF
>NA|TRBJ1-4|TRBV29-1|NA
TGCAGCGTTGACCAGGGTATTGGAAAACTGTTTTTT
CSVDQGIGKLFF
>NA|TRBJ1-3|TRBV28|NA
TGTGCCAGCAGTTTCGGCCAGGGGTTGAGCTCTGGAAACACCATATATTTT
CASSFGQGLSSGNTIYF
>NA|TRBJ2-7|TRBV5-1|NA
TGCGCCAGCAGCAAGACAGGTTCCTACTACGAGCAGTACTTC
CASSKTGSYYEQYF
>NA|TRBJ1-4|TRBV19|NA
TGTGCCAGTAGTAATCTCCGGGAACCGACTAATGAAAAACTGTTTTTT
CASSNLREPTNEKLFF
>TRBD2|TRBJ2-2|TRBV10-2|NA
TGCGCCAGCGGACTAGCGGGAGGGGGGCCCGGGGAGCTGTTTTTT
CASGLAGGGPGELFF
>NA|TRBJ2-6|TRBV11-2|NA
TGTGCCAGCAGCCGGACAGCCGGCTCTGGGGCCAACGTCCTGACTTTC
CASSRTAGSGANVLTF
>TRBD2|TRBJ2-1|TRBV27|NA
TGTGCCAGCAGTTTAGTTAGCGGGAGAGGAAACGGGCAGTTCTTC
CASSLVSGRGNGQFF
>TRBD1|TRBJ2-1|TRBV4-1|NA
TGCGCCAGCAGCCCCGGGACAGATCTCATGTCTGAGCAGTTCTTC
CASSPGTDLMSEQFF
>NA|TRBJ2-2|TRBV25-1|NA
TGTGCCAGCCAGGGAAACACCGGGGAGCTGTTTTTT
CASQGNTGELFF
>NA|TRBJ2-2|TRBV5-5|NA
TGTGCCAGCAGTCCGGGGATCTCCGGGGAGCTGTTTTTT
CASSPGISGELFF
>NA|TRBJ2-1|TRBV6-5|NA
TGTGCCAGCAGTTACTCGCCAGGTTTAAATGAGCAGTTCTTC
CASSYSPGLNEQFF
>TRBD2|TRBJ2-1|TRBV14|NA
TGTGCCAGCAGCCAGACCGGGACTAGCGGTAGCGAGTTCTTC
CASSQTGTSGSEFF
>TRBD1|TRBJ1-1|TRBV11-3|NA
TGTGCCAGCAGCCTAACAGGGGGCCCTGAAGCTTTCTTT
CASSLTGGPEAFF
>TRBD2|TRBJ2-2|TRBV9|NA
TGTGCCAGCAGCGTAGGGGGCGGGGGGACCGGGGAGCTGTTTTTT
CASSVGGGGTGELFF
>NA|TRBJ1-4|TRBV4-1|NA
TGCGCCAGCAGCACCAGACGGGCGGAGGCAACTAATGAAAAACTGTTTTTT
CASSTRRAEATNEKLFF
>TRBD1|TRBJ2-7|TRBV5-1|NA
TGCGCCAGCAGCGGGGGACAGTTCTACGAGCAGTACTTC
CASSGGQFYEQYF
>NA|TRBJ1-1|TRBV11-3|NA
TGTGCCAGCAGCTTCGGGGGGGCTAGAGGGTTGGGCGCTGAAGCTTTCTTT
CASSFGGARGLGAEAFF
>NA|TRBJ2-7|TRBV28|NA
TGTGCCAGCAGTAGTCGCCAGGGATTCCGGGCCGAGCAGTACTTC
CASSSRQGFRAEQYF
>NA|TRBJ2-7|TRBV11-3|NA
TGTGCCAGCAGCTTAGGGCGGGACTCCTACGAGCAGTACTTC
CASSLGRDSYEQYF
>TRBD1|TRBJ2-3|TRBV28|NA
TGTGCCAGCAGTTCCTTTGGCAGGGGGTCAGATACGCAGTATTTT
CASSSFGRGSDTQYF
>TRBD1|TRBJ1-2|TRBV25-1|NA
TGTGCCAGCAGCCAGACAGGGGGGTACTATGGCTACACCTTC
CASSQTGGYYGYTF
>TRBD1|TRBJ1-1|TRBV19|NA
TGTGCCAGTAGTACCAGGGGGCCGAACACTGAAGCTTTCTTT
CASSTRGPNTEAFF
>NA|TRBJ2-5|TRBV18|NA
TGTGCCAGCTCACCCCCCAGGGAGACCCAGTACTTC
CASSPPRETQYF
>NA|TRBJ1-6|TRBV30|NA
TGTGCCTGGGAAGCCTTAGGGGATTCACCCCTCCACTTT
CAWEALGDSPLHF
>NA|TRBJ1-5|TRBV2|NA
TGTGCCACCACGACAGGATACGGTCAGCCCCAGCATTTT
CATTTGYGQPQHF
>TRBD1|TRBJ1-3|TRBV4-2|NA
TGTGCCAGCAGCCGCGAACAGGGGGCGCGGGGAAACACCATATATTTT
CASSREQGARGNTIYF
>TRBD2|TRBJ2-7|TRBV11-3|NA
TGTGCCAGCAGCCAAGCGGGGGGCACGCGGGAGCAGTACTTC
CASSQAGGTREQYF
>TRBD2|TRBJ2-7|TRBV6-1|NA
TGTGCCAGCCACAGACTAGCGGGAGGGCCAGACGAGCAGTACTTC
CASHRLAGGPDEQYF
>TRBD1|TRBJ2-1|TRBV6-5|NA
TGTGCCAGCAGTTTCCCGGGACAGGGCAATGAGCAGTTCTTC
CASSFPGQGNEQFF
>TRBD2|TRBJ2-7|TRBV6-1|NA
TGTGCCAGCAGTGATAAGGGAGGGGACTACTACGAGCAGTACTTC
CASSDKGGDYYEQYF
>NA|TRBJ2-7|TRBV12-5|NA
TGTGCTAGTGGTTTGGTACTTCGACAGGCTCCCTACGAGCAGTACTTC
CASGLVLRQAPYEQYF
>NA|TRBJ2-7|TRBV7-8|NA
TGTGCCAGCAGCTTAGGCAGGGCCTACGAGCAGTACTTC
CASSLGRAYEQYF
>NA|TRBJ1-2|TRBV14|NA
TGTGCCAGTGCTAGGGGCGACGCTCTAAACTATGGCTACACCTTC
CASARGDALNYGYTF
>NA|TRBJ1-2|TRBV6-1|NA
TGTGCCAGCAGTGAACGCCAGGGTGGGTTGTATGGCTACACCTTC
CASSERQGGLYGYTF
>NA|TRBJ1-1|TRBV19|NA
TGTGCCGTTAATTCCGGCACTGAAGCTTTCTTT
CAVNSGTEAFF
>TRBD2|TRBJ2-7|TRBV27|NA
TGTGCCAGCAAGCCTAGCGGGAGCACTTACGAGCAGTACTTC
CASKPSGSTYEQYF
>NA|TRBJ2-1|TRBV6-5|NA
TGTGCCAGCAGAACCTGGACTGACAATGAGCAGTTCTTC
CASRTWTDNEQFF
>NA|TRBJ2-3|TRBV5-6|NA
TGTGCCAGCAGCTTGCCATTGGGGGCTAGCACAGATACGCAGTATTTT
CASSLPLGASTDTQYF
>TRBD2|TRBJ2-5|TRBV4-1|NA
TGCGCCAGCAGCCAAGGACCCAGGGGGGCACTAGCGGGGGTCGAGACCCAGTACTTC
CASSQGPRGALAGVETQYF
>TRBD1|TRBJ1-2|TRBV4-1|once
TGCGCCAGCAGCCTAGATAACAGGGGAGACTATGGCTACACCTTC
CASSLDNRGDYGYTF
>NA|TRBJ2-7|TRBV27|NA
TGTGCCAGCAGTTCCCTAGCCTGGTCCCACGAGCAGTACTTC
CASSSLAWSHEQYF
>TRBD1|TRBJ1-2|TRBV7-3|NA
TGTGCCAGCAGCCTCGGGACAGGGGCGCTTAACTATGGCTACACCTTC
CASSLGTGALNYGYTF
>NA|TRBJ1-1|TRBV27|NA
TGTGCCAGCAGAATAACCCTAACGAGTAACACTGAAGCTTTCTTT
CASRITLTSNTEAFF
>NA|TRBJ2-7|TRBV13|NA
TGTGCCAGCAGGGGGGCGGGAGCAGCCTACGAGCAGTACTTC
CASRGAGAAYEQYF
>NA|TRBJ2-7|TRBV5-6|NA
TGTGCCAGCAGCTTGCTGGGGGGAGACTACGAGCAGTACTTC
CASSLLGGDYEQYF
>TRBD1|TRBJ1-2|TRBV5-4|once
TGTGCCAGCAGCTACCCAACAGGGGCAGGTGGCTACACCTTC
CASSYPTGAGGYTF
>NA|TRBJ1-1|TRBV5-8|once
TGTGCCAGCAGCCAATCCACAGGGATGGACACTGAAGCTTTCTTT
CASSQSTGMDTEAFF